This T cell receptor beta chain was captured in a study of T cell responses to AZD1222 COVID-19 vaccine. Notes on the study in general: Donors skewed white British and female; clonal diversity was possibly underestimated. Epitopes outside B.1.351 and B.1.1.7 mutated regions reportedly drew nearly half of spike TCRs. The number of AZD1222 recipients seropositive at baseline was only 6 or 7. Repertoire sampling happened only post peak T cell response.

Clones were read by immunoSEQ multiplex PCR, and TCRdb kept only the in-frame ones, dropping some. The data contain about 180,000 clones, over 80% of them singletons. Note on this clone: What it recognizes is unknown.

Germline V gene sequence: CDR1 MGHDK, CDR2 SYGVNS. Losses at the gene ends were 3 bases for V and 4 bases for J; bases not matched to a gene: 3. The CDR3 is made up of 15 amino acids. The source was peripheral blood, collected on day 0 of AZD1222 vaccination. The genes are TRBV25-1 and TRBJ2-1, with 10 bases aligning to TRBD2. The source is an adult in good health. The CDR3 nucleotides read TGTGCCAGCAGTGATACTAGCGGGAAGTACAATGAGCAGTTCTTC. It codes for CASSDTSGKYNEQFF.